A single sample gave rise to the 26 T cell receptor beta chains below, sequenced in a study of patients and donors after allogeneic stem cell transplantation. TCRdb re-derived calls from the RT-PCR reads in MiXCR, one entry per CDR3 protein. The sample lists about 960,000 distinct CDR3 sequences, around 17% occurring once. Sequencing was performed on blood, either unsorted or a sorted T cell fraction (not recorded which). All receptors come from a human donor who was either an allogeneic HSCT recipient or a stem cell or donor lymphocyte infusion donor (not recorded which). It is not recorded whose cells these are; they may come from a transplant donor.

This clonotype was picked up a small number of times. The chain couples TRBV27 to TRBJ1-1; D ambiguous. The germline V and J ends were trimmed by 5 bases and 5 bases, with 18 bases remaining between them. Looked up from germline, CDR1 is MNHEY and CDR2 is SMNVEV (reference sequence). This CDR3 is 15 amino acids long. The CDR3 DNA reads as TGTGCCAGCAGTCCGGGGAGGCGACCTGGGACTGAAGCTTTCTTT. Translating gives CASSPGRRPGTEAFF.

The chain couples TRBV19 to TRBJ2-1, with D perhaps matching TRBD2 (6 bases). V gave up 3 bases and J gave up 5 bases, with 11 bases separating them. The length of the CDR3 is 14 residues. Per the germline V gene, CDR1 is LNHDA and CDR2 is SQIVND (reference sequence). The CDR3 here is CASSMGDFNNEQFF. CDR3 DNA: TGTGCCAGTAGTATGGGGGACTTCAACAATGAGCAGTTCTTC. The full variable domain, with the rest looked up from reference TRBV19 and TRBJ2-1, is DGGITQSPKYLFRKEGQNVTLSCEQNLNHDAMYWYRQDPGQGLRLIYYSQIVNDFQKGDIAEGYSVSREKKESFPLTVTSAQKNPTAFYLCASSMGDFNNEQFFGPGTRLTVL.

The chain carries TRBV6-1 and TRBJ2-1, with 7 bases identical to TRBD1. V trimming: 6 bases; J trimming: 4 bases; junction bases outside the gene matches: 9. Germline CDR1 reads MNHNS; CDR2 reads SASEGT. This CDR3 is 15 amino acids long. The CDR3 DNA sequence: TGTGCCAGCAGCAGGGGACAGAAAACTTACAATGAGCAGTTCTTC. Residues: CASSRGQKTYNEQFF.

This clonotype was recorded at least ten times. The chain carries TRBV12-3 or TRBV12-4 and TRBJ1-1; D unclear. The CDR3 extends over 13 amino acids. V lost 3 bases and J 5 bases, leaving 10 bases between the germline ends. The CDR3 region is CASSFGPGTEAFF. The CDR3 nucleotides are TGTGCCAGCAGTTTTGGTCCGGGGACTGAAGCTTTCTTT.

This clonotype showed up just a few times. V is TRBV20-1 and J is TRBJ1-1; 8 bases map to TRBD1. Germline V gene sequence: CDR1 DFQATT, CDR2 SNEGSKA (reference sequence). V lost 1 base, J lost 1 base, and 8 bases stayed unmatched. This CDR3 has 16 residues. The CDR3 DNA sequence: TGCAGTGCTAGAGGAAGCTGGACAGGGCCGAACACTGAAGCTTTCTTT. Amino acids: CSARGSWTGPNTEAFF.

In its sample, this clonotype was seen once. The V and J genes are TRBV30 and TRBJ2-7; D is uncertain. The germline V gene has CDR1 GTSNPN and CDR2 SVGIG (reference sequence). V was shortened by 1 base and J by 0 bases, with 4 bases between the two germline ends. The CDR3 runs 12 residues. CDR3 DNA sequence: TGTGCCTGGAGTGCGATCTCCTACGAGCAGTACTTC. This sequence encodes CAWSAISYEQYF.

This clonotype was counted a few times. CDR3 residues: CASSPWEHSNQPQHF. The CDR3 DNA is TGTGCCAGCAGTCCCTGGGAGCATAGCAATCAGCCCCAGCATTTT. V gene TRBV27 combines with J gene TRBJ1-5, with D hard to call. The V and J ends lost 5 bases and 0 bases respectively, with 11 bases between them. Germline V gene sequence: CDR1 MNHEY, CDR2 SMNVEV (reference sequence). This CDR3 comprises 15 residues.

A few counts support this clonotype. This sequence joins TRBV7-3 and TRBJ1-2; TRBD1 is a possible D gene (6 bases). The ends were cut back, 5 bases at V and 4 bases at J, with 14 bases in the middle. The CDR3 has 14 amino acids. Germline V gene lookup returns CDR1 SGHTA and CDR2 FQGTGA. The CDR3 nucleotides read TGTGCCAGCAGCCCTCCAGGGGTGTCCTATGGCTACACCTTC. Its protein is CASSPPGVSYGYTF.

This clonotype was seen a handful of times. This chain connects TRBV20-1 to TRBJ1-1; 12 bases map to TRBD1. CDR1 is DFQATT and CDR2 is SNEGSKA in the germline V gene (reference sequence). CDR3 length equals 13 residues. V shed 5 bases and J 7 bases; nucleotides not matched to a gene: 5. This CDR3 is CSAGGQGANEAFF. The CDR3 DNA reads as TGCAGTGCTGGGGGACAGGGGGCCAATGAAGCTTTCTTT.

V is TRBV6-1 and J is TRBJ2-3, with a weak D call TRBD1 (6 bases). Per germline, CDR1 MNHNS and CDR2 SASEGT. V shed 7 bases and J shed 2 bases, with 16 bases lying between them. The CDR3 covers 15 residues. The CDR3 DNA is TGTGCCAGCATCGATATACAGGGCCCCACAGATACGCAGTATTTT. Its protein product is CASIDIQGPTDTQYF.

The sample holds a few counts of this clonotype. The V call is TRBV7-9, the J call TRBJ2-5, with 15 bases identical to TRBD2. V gave up 5 bases and J gave up 6 bases; unmatched junction bases: 4. CDR3 size: 15 residues. The V gene's germline CDR1 is SEHNR and CDR2 FQNEAQ (reference sequence). This CDR3 reads CASSGLAGGLQTQYF. The CDR3 DNA is TGTGCCAGCAGCGGACTAGCGGGAGGGCTACAGACCCAGTACTTC.

The genes are TRBV5-1 and TRBJ2-7; 10 nucleotides align to TRBD2. This CDR3 has 18 residues. Germline-derived CDR1 and CDR2 are SGHRS and YFSETQ. V was clipped by 3 bases and J by 2 bases; unmatched bases: 14. CDR3 protein: CASSSPPYSGGFPYEQYF. The CDR3 DNA sequence: TGCGCCAGCAGCTCGCCCCCATATAGCGGGGGGTTTCCCTACGAGCAGTACTTC.

The CDR3 region has the DNA TGCAGTGCCTTTCCGGGACCTAAGGGGTCCGAAGCTTTCTTT. This encodes CSAFPGPKGSEAFF. The chain employs TRBV20-1 and TRBJ1-1; maybe TRBD1 (5 bases). From germline, CDR1 is DFQATT and CDR2 SNEGSKA (reference sequence). The CDR3 contains 14 residues. With 6 bases removed from V and 8 bases from J, the gap between germline ends came to 22 bases.

The chain couples TRBV27 to TRBJ2-1; 8 positions match TRBD2. This CDR3 spans 15 amino acids. Germline trimming cut 6 bases from V and 5 bases from J; bases unmatched to any gene: 9. CDR1 and CDR2 from the germline V gene are MNHEY and SMNVEV (reference sequence). The CDR3 loop reads CASSPSGSVNNEQFF. CDR3 DNA: TGTGCCAGCAGCCCAAGCGGGAGTGTAAACAATGAGCAGTTCTTC.

The gene calls are TRBV6-2 or TRBV6-3 and TRBJ2-7; TRBD1 matches 7 bases. Germline V CDR1 and CDR2: MNHEY, SVGEGT. The V gene end was trimmed by 4 bases and the J gene end by 2 bases; junction bases not matched to a gene: 11. The CDR3 is 16 residues long. This CDR3 is CASSSQRTGPAYEQYF. In DNA form, the CDR3 reads TGTGCCAGCAGTTCCCAGAGGACAGGTCCAGCCTACGAGCAGTACTTC.

There are many counts of this clonotype. The V gene is TRBV15, the J gene TRBJ1-5, with D possibly TRBD1 on 5 matching bases. The CDR3 covers 15 residues. CDR1 and CDR2 from the germline V gene are LNHNV and YYDKDF (reference sequence). Trimming stripped 0 bases from V and 4 bases from J, with 10 bases between. CDR3 residues: CATSRDQGGNQPQHF. DNA for the CDR3: TGTGCCACCAGCAGAGATCAGGGAGGGAATCAGCCCCAGCATTTT.

The rearrangement links TRBV6-1 to TRBJ2-7; D remains unclear. The CDR3 contains 15 residues. The germline V gene has CDR1 MNHNS and CDR2 SASEGT. With 5 bases removed from V and 0 bases from J, the gap between germline ends came to 14 bases. The CDR3 loop reads CASSRGRRSSYEQYF. The CDR3 region has the DNA TGTGCCAGCAGTCGTGGACGGCGAAGCTCCTACGAGCAGTACTTC.

V usage is TRBV12-3 or TRBV12-4 and J usage is TRBJ2-1; 7 bases agree with TRBD1. V was clipped by 10 bases and J by 0 bases; unmatched bases: 12. This CDR3 spans 16 amino acids. The CDR3 is CAILHLTGVSYNEQFF. DNA of the CDR3: TGTGCCATCTTACACCTTACAGGGGTCTCCTACAATGAGCAGTTCTTC.

CDR3 nucleotide sequence: TGTGCCATCAGTGAGTCGAACCGTCAAGAGACCCAGTACTTC. Translating gives CAISESNRQETQYF. V is TRBV10-3 and J is TRBJ2-5; D is uncertain. Germline CDR1 reads ENHRY; CDR2 reads SYGVKD. Trimming left V 0 bases short and J 2 bases short, with 7 bases between. The CDR3 has 14 amino acids.

This clonotype was observed a handful of times. The chain combines TRBV5-6 with TRBJ1-2, with TRBD1 matching over 8 bases. V dropped 1 base and J dropped 7; count of bases not matched to a gene: 3. The CDR3 extends over 13 amino acids. Germline CDR1 is SGHDT and CDR2 is YYEEEE. CDR3 nucleotide sequence: TGTGCCAGCAGCTTGCCAGGGGGCCGTGGCTACACCTTC. Translated: CASSLPGGRGYTF.

CDR3 DNA sequence: TGTGCCAGTAGTATAGATCGGGCTAGCGGGGGGCCCACAGATACGCAGTATTTT. Protein: CASSIDRASGGPTDTQYF. The rearrangement joins TRBV19 to TRBJ2-3, with TRBD2 identical over 11 bases. Germline V gene data show CDR1 as LNHDA and CDR2 as SQIVND (reference sequence). Trimming took 0 bases from V and 2 from J; bases not matched to a gene: 7. The CDR3 covers 18 residues.

J is TRBJ1-2 and V is TRBV6-1, with unresolved D. This CDR3 is built from 14 residues. Germline values: CDR1 MNHNS, CDR2 SASEGT. Trimming removed 6 bases from V and 5 bases from J, with 16 bases in between. The CDR3 sequence is CASSPISTSYGYTF. CDR3 in DNA: TGTGCCAGCAGCCCCATATCGACCAGTTATGGCTACACCTTC.

The chain carries TRBV5-6 and TRBJ2-2, with D tentatively TRBD1 (6 bases). The CDR3 loop spans 14 amino acids. V was clipped by 2 bases and J by 6 bases, with 11 bases between them. The germline V gene encodes CDR1 SGHDT and CDR2 YYEEEE. The CDR3 region has the DNA TGTGCCAGCAGCTTTACGGACAGTTCCGGGGAGCTGTTTTTT. Its translation: CASSFTDSSGELFF.

This clonotype was counted between two and nine times. V gene TRBV20-1 combines with J gene TRBJ1-1; TRBD1 matches 9 bases. This CDR3 contains 14 residues. V was clipped by 3 bases and J by 7 bases; unmatched bases: 9. Germline V CDR1 and CDR2: DFQATT, SNEGSKA (reference sequence). The CDR3 DNA reads TGCAGTGCTAGCCGGGACAGGGACCTCCATGAAGCTTTCTTT. Encoded protein: CSASRDRDLHEAFF.

This clonotype was seen more than once but under ten times. The CDR3 sequence: CASSFKEGRGHEQYF. CDR3 nucleotides: TGCGCCAGCAGCTTCAAAGAGGGGCGGGGCCACGAGCAGTACTTC. The V gene is TRBV5-1, the J gene TRBJ2-7; the D gene is possibly TRBD2 (6 bases). Trimming took off 2 bases at V and 5 bases at J, with 17 bases between the two ends. CDR1 SGHRS and CDR2 YFSETQ come from the germline V gene. This CDR3 spans 15 amino acids.

The chain couples TRBV11-2 to TRBJ2-1, with 11 positions matching TRBD1. The CDR3 runs 19 residues. CDR1 is SGHAT, CDR2 FQNNGV, per germline. J was trimmed by 1 base and V by 4 bases; bases with no gene match: 12. The CDR3 sequence: CASSSRDRGISESYNEQFF. The CDR3 nucleotides read TGTGCCAGCAGCTCCCGGGACAGGGGGATATCAGAGTCCTACAATGAGCAGTTCTTC.